Presented here are 30 T cell receptor beta chains from one specimen sequenced in a study of beta chain features in type 1 diabetes. Their recognized antigens are unknown. Whole-study findings and limits: Researchers report that Type 1 diabetes patients had moderately but significantly shorter TCRB CDR3s across all four CD4+ subsets.

The study reverse transcribed the entire isolated RNA, so it sequenced expressed TCRB transcripts. Assay: immunoSEQ multiplex PCR; the TCRdb copy retains only in-frame clones and omits some. This table has over 150,000 clones, 7.5% to 8.5% appearing once. Sequencing input: central memory CD4+ T cells from blood. The receptors derive from a man between 18 and 35 years old with type 1 diabetes.

This clone has more than one count but fewer than ten. The V gene is TRBV27, the J gene TRBJ1-5; the match to TRBD1 covers 7 bases. CDR3 length: 16 residues. J gave up 0 bases and V 5 bases, and 7 bases lay outside the gene matches. Germline CDR1 MNHEY, CDR2 SMNVEV (reference sequence). The DNA of the CDR3 is TGTGCCAGCAGTCAACGGGGACAGCTTAGCAATCAGCCCCAGCATTTT. Amino acids: CASSQRGQLSNQPQHF.

This clone has only a few counts. V is TRBV7-2 and J is TRBJ2-3; tentative D call: TRBD2 (6 bases). The CDR3 covers 15 residues. Germline CDR1 SGHTA, CDR2 FQGNSA. V lost 5 bases and J 0 bases, leaving 12 bases between the germline ends. DNA of the CDR3: TGTGCCAGCAGCGTGGACTACTTTAGCACAGATACGCAGTATTTT. Translated: CASSVDYFSTDTQYF.

This clone was counted ten times or more. The rearrangement links TRBV19 to TRBJ1-5, with D perhaps TRBD1 (6 bases). Per germline, CDR1 LNHDA and CDR2 SQIVND (reference sequence). The CDR3 spans 16 residues. Trimming shortened V by 1 base and J by 3 bases, and 13 bases separated the two germline ends. CDR3 DNA sequence: TGTGCCAGTAGTATAGTTGACACAGGGAACAATCAGCCCCAGCATTTT. Its translation is CASSIVDTGNNQPQHF.

The V and J genes are TRBV7-2 and TRBJ2-7; no definite D call. V lost 4 bases, J lost 2 bases, and 15 bases lay in between. The germline CDR1 and CDR2 sequences are SGHTA and FQGNSA. The length of the CDR3 is 15 residues. DNA of the CDR3: TGTGCCAGCAGCTCCAGTGGCGGCGAGACCTACGAGCAGTACTTC. Amino acid sequence: CASSSSGGETYEQYF.

This clone was counted between two and nine times. This CDR3 is also generated by other DNA sequences in the sample. The V call is TRBV7-2, the J call TRBJ2-2; D gene unclear. Germline V CDR1 and CDR2: SGHTA, FQGNSA. The V gene lost 2 bases and the J gene lost 1 base, with 5 bases spanning the gap. There are 14 residues in the CDR3. CDR3 DNA: TGTGCCAGCAGCTTATCAGGGAACACCGGGGAGCTGTTTTTT. Its protein product is CASSLSGNTGELFF.

This clone has only a few counts. The chain has TRBV6-6 and TRBJ2-5; D is possibly TRBD2 (6 bases). Germline V gene lookup returns CDR1 MNHNY and CDR2 SVGAGI (reference sequence). Trimming pared 6 bases from V and 5 bases from J, leaving 19 bases between. The CDR3 has 15 residues. The CDR3 bases are TGTGCCAGCAGACGACGGGACTCGCCAGAGGAGACCCAGTACTTC. It is translated as CASRRRDSPEETQYF.

This clone was picked up many times. The chain has TRBV27 and TRBJ2-7; TRBD1 might be the D (6 bases). CDR1 MNHEY and CDR2 SMNVEV come from the germline V gene (reference sequence). V was trimmed by 5 bases and J by 2 bases, leaving 13 bases between them. The CDR3 runs 14 residues. CDR3 amino acids: CASSPQGIAYEQYF. The CDR3 region has the DNA TGTGCCAGCAGTCCACAGGGTATAGCCTACGAGCAGTACTTC.

The chain has TRBV15 and TRBJ2-2; D gene uncertain. The V end lost 3 bases, the J end lost 1 base, and 15 bases lay between the germline ends. There are 17 residues in the CDR3. Germline V gene data show CDR1 as LNHNV and CDR2 as YYDKDF (reference sequence). CDR3 in amino acids: CATSSHWPLQNTGELFF. CDR3 bases: TGTGCCACCAGCAGTCATTGGCCCTTACAGAACACCGGGGAGCTGTTTTTT. Full variable domain (rest looked up from reference TRBV15 and TRBJ2-2): DAMVIQNPRYQVTQFGKPVTLSCSQTLNHNVMYWYQQKSSQAPKLLFHYYDKDFNNEADTPDNFQSRRPNTSFCFLDIRSPGLGDTAMYLCATSSHWPLQNTGELFFGEGSRLTVL.

The chain links TRBV15 to TRBJ2-5, with 10 nucleotides matching TRBD2. Germline V CDR1 and CDR2: LNHNV, YYDKDF (reference sequence). The V and J ends lost 8 bases and 5 bases, in that order; junction bases with no gene match: 5. CDR3 length: 13 amino acids. Written as DNA, the CDR3 is TGTGCCACCGGTACTAGCGGGATTGAGACCCAGTACTTC. This codes for CATGTSGIETQYF.

This chain joins TRBV5-6 and TRBJ2-5; 9 nucleotides line up with TRBD1. From germline, CDR1 is SGHDT and CDR2 YYEEEE. This CDR3 region has 15 residues. J gave up 5 bases and V 6 bases, and 11 bases lay outside the gene matches. The CDR3 DNA is TGTGCCAGCACCCTTACAGGGGGCGCAGAGGAGACCCAGTACTTC. Translation gives CASTLTGGAEETQYF.

The chain couples TRBV14 to TRBJ1-2; D is possibly TRBD1 (5 bases). This CDR3 has 15 residues. V gave up 0 bases and J gave up 8 bases, with 16 bases separating them. Germline loops: CDR1 SGHDN, CDR2 FVKESK. The CDR3 loop reads CASSQDISGRGGYTF. The CDR3 DNA is TGTGCCAGCAGCCAAGATATATCAGGGCGAGGCGGCTACACCTTC.

The chain uses TRBV27 and TRBJ1-5; no clear D. The CDR3 consists of 15 residues. Germline V lookup: CDR1 MNHEY, CDR2 SMNVEV (reference sequence). V dropped 2 bases and J dropped 4 bases, with 12 bases sitting between them. CDR3 sequence (DNA): TGTGCCAGCAGTTTAGACATGAGAAGTAATCAGCCCCAGCATTTT. Translating gives CASSLDMRSNQPQHF.

This clone was recorded a few times. This chain links TRBV6-1 with TRBJ1-1, with unresolved D. Germline V CDR1 and CDR2: MNHNS, SASEGT. This CDR3 region has 14 residues. Trimming cost V 1 base and J 0 bases, with 6 bases left between them. CDR3: CASSEVGLNTEAFF. CDR3 DNA: TGTGCCAGCAGTGAAGTCGGGTTGAACACTGAAGCTTTCTTT.

This clone has more than one count but fewer than ten. This rearrangement joins TRBV6-1 to TRBJ2-4; TRBD1 matches at 9 bases. There are 15 residues in the CDR3. Trimming at V came to 3 bases and at J to 4 bases, leaving 4 bases not matched to a gene. In germline, CDR1 is MNHNS, CDR2 SASEGT. The CDR3 nucleotides read TGTGCCAGCAGTGACTCCGGGACAGGGAAAAACATTCAGTACTTC. This sequence encodes CASSDSGTGKNIQYF.

V usage is TRBV6-5 and J usage is TRBJ2-1; D is possibly TRBD2 (6 bases). The V end lost 6 bases, the J end lost 8 bases, and 17 bases lay between the germline ends. Germline V lookup: CDR1 MNHEY, CDR2 SVGAGI. This CDR3 is 14 amino acids long. As DNA, the CDR3 is TGTGCCAGCAGGCGGGACCTCCCCGCGGATGAGCAGTTCTTC. Translation: CASRRDLPADEQFF.

This clone was seen a few times. The J gene is TRBJ1-1, the V gene TRBV30; D uncertain. Per germline, CDR1 GTSNPN and CDR2 SVGIG (reference sequence). The CDR3 is 12 residues long. V dropped 2 bases and J dropped 3 bases, with 7 bases sitting between them. CDR3 sequence: CAWSPGDTEAFF. The CDR3 bases are TGTGCCTGGAGTCCCGGGGACACTGAAGCTTTCTTT.

V usage is TRBV27 and J usage is TRBJ2-4; the match to TRBD2 covers 12 bases. The CDR3 runs to 17 residues. Germline trimming cut 6 bases from V and 7 bases from J; bases unmatched to any gene: 13. Germline CDR1 reads MNHEY; CDR2 reads SMNVEV (reference sequence). CDR3 amino acids: CASSLRALAGGENIQYF. CDR3 bases: TGTGCCAGCAGCTTACGGGCCCTAGCGGGAGGGGAGAACATTCAGTACTTC.

The rearrangement uses TRBV4-1 and TRBJ1-1; TRBD1 matches at 8 bases. Germline V gene sequence: CDR1 MGHRA, CDR2 YSYEKL. The ends lost 4 bases at V and 7 bases at J; junction bases unmatched: 8. The CDR3 has 14 residues. CDR3 DNA: TGCGCCAGCAGCCGGTCGGACAGGGAACGTGAAGCTTTCTTT. Amino acid sequence: CASSRSDREREAFF.

In its sample, this clone was seen a few times. Here the CDR3 reads CASSFAGAYNEQFF. The DNA of the CDR3 is TGTGCCAGCAGTTTCGCGGGGGCCTACAATGAGCAGTTCTTC. This sequence joins TRBV28 and TRBJ2-1; 7 bases line up with TRBD2. Germline CDR1 is MDHEN and CDR2 is SYDVKM. This CDR3 region has 14 residues. The J segment lost 2 bases and the V segment lost 3 bases, leaving 1 base of the junction unmatched.

This clone appeared a few times. The chain is built from TRBV15 and TRBJ2-1; 10 bases align to TRBD1. The CDR3 runs 20 residues. Germline V lookup: CDR1 LNHNV, CDR2 YYDKDF (reference sequence). V shed 0 bases, J shed 0 bases, and the junction held 11 bases outside the gene matches. Here the CDR3 reads CATSREGPGQGGSSYNEQFF. The CDR3 coding sequence is TGTGCCACCAGCAGAGAGGGACCCGGACAGGGGGGAAGCTCCTACAATGAGCAGTTCTTC.

This sequence joins TRBV5-1 and TRBJ2-1; 10 bases are shared with TRBD2. The CDR3 runs to 16 residues. J was trimmed by 7 bases and V by 3 bases; bases with no gene match: 10. The germline V gene encodes CDR1 SGHRS and CDR2 YFSETQ. The CDR3 DNA sequence: TGCGCCAGCAGCTCCAGGACTAGCGGTTATTTGAATGAGCAGTTCTTC. Translated, it gives CASSSRTSGYLNEQFF.

This chain uses TRBV4-2 with TRBJ2-5, with TRBD2 matching over 15 bases. The V gene end was trimmed by 4 bases and the J gene end by 3 bases; junction bases not matched to a gene: 3. The CDR3 loop spans 16 amino acids. The germline V gene has CDR1 LGHNA and CDR2 YNFKEQ. The DNA of the CDR3 is TGTGCCAGCAGCCTCGGACTAGCGGGAGGGAAAGAGACCCAGTACTTC. It is translated as CASSLGLAGGKETQYF.

This clone was counted only a few times. The rearrangement uses TRBV28 and TRBJ2-1; weak D call: TRBD2 (6 bases). There are 14 residues in the CDR3. Germline CDR1 MDHEN, CDR2 SYDVKM. Trimming removed 1 base from V and 4 bases from J, with 8 bases in between. CDR3 DNA: TGTGCCAGCAGTTTATTGGGGGGTTACAATGAGCAGTTCTTC. Protein sequence: CASSLLGGYNEQFF.

This clone was observed a handful of times. This chain uses TRBV10-3 with TRBJ2-5; D possibly corresponds to TRBD1 (5 bases). Trimming took 6 bases from V and 3 from J, leaving 5 bases between them. Germline CDR1 reads ENHRY; CDR2 reads SYGVKD. The length of the CDR3 is 11 residues. CDR3 DNA sequence: TGTGCCATCAGCAGGGAAGAGACCCAGTACTTC. Encoded protein: CAISREETQYF.

The chain is built from TRBV4-3 and TRBJ2-2, with TRBD1 matching 7 bases. Germline CDR1 LGHNA, CDR2 YSLEER. The J segment lost 3 bases and the V segment lost 0 bases, leaving 10 bases of the junction unmatched. The CDR3 runs to 18 residues. The DNA for the CDR3 is TGCGCCAGCAGCCAAGAAAAGTTGGGACAGCCGGACACCGGGGAGCTGTTTTTT. Translating gives CASSQEKLGQPDTGELFF.

This chain links TRBV4-1 with TRBJ2-3; weak D call: TRBD2 (5 bases). Germline-derived CDR1 and CDR2 are MGHRA and YSYEKL. The CDR3 contains 18 residues. V shed 5 bases and J shed 2 bases, with 23 bases lying between them. CDR3: CASSSARTSTSYTDTQYF. DNA of the CDR3: TGCGCCAGCAGCTCTGCGAGGACTTCTACTTCCTACACAGATACGCAGTATTTT.

The genes are TRBV7-2 and TRBJ2-1, with a possible D match to TRBD1 (6 bases). Trimming shortened V by 4 bases and J by 8 bases, and 18 bases separated the two germline ends. This CDR3 has 15 residues. Germline assignment: CDR1 SGHTA and CDR2 FQGNSA. The CDR3, as DNA: TGTGCCAGCAGCTCAGGGGCCCCGAGGGGGTATGAGCAGTTCTTC. Amino acids: CASSSGAPRGYEQFF.

This clone was seen more than once but under ten times. The chain combines TRBV18 with TRBJ2-1; 7 nucleotides line up with TRBD2. V lost 3 bases and J lost 10; bases outside the gene matches: 15. From germline, CDR1 is KGHSH and CDR2 LQKENI. This CDR3 spans 16 amino acids. The CDR3 sequence: CASSPSTGGSAGEQFF. In nucleotides, the CDR3 is TGTGCCAGCTCACCCTCGACGGGCGGGAGCGCGGGGGAGCAGTTCTTC.

There are a few counts of this clone. The V and J genes are TRBV20-1 and TRBJ1-6; a possible D gene is TRBD1 (5 bases). Germline V lookup: CDR1 DFQATT, CDR2 SNEGSKA (reference sequence). The CDR3 has 11 residues. The CDR3 protein is CSAGRGSPLHF. CDR3 DNA: TGCTCGGCCGGGCGGGGCTCACCCCTCCACTTT.

This clone was seen more than once but under ten times. The chain is built from TRBV10-3 and TRBJ2-3; TRBD2 matches 12 bases. CDR1 and CDR2 from the germline V gene are ENHRY and SYGVKD. V shed 6 bases, J shed 10 bases, and the junction held 11 bases outside the gene matches. The CDR3 runs 15 residues. The DNA of the CDR3 is TGTGCCATCAGAGAACTAGCGGGAGGCATCGAGTCGCAGTATTTT. It translates to CAIRELAGGIESQYF.